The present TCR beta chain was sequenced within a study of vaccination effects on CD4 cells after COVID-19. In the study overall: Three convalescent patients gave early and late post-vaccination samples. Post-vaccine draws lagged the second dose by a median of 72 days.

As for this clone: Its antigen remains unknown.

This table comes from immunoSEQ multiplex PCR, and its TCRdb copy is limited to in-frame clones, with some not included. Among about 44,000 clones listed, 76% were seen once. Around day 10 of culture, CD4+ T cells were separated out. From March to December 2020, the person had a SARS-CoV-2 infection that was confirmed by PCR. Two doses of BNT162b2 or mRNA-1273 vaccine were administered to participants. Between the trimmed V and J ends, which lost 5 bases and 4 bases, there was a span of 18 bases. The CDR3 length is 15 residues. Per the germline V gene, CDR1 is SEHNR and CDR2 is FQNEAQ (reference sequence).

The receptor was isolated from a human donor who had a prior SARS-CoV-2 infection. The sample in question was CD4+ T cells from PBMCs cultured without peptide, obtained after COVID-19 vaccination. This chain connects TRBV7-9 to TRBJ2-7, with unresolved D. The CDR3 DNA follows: TGTGCCAGCAGCCCGGCCCACACGGCCCTTTACGAGCAGTACTTC. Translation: CASSPAHTALYEQYF.